A selection of T cell receptor beta chains follows, all from one sample in a study of a mutant IDH1 vaccine in newly diagnosed glioma. Antigens of these TCRs are unknown. The method was immunoSEQ multiplex PCR; TCRdb's version includes in-frame clones alone and lacks a portion of them. The sample shows around 50,000 clones, about 65% of them seen only once. The sample was peripheral blood mononuclear cells (PBMCs), taken from a glioma patient whose treatment included an IDH1 peptide vaccine. The receptors were gathered from a man aged 40-49 years with glioma. Some clones in this sample may be carry-over from other donors' samples. The CDR3 runs from the conserved cysteine through the conserved F or W. D genes are given only for firm matches. Clone size appears in some rows only: once, few, many, or a class for an expanded clone.

D,size,J,V,DNA,CDR3
.,once,TRBJ1-6,TRBV6-5,TGTGCCAGCAGTTACAGGTACAGGGACTCACCCCTCCACTTT,CASSYRYRDSPLHF
.,.,TRBJ1-5,TRBV4-1,TGCGCCAGCAGCCAAGGTAAGGGACTCCATAGCAATCAGCCCCAGCATTTT,CASSQGKGLHSNQPQHF
.,few,TRBJ1-6,TRBV19,TGTGCCAGTAATCCGGGGAGGGATTCACCCCTCCACTTT,CASNPGRDSPLHF
TRBD1,.,TRBJ1-2,TRBV29-1,TGCAGCGTTGAGGTATACAGGGGACCCTATGGCTACACCTTC,CSVEVYRGPYGYTF
.,.,TRBJ2-7,TRBV5-1,TGCGCCAGCCGGATTGGAGGTGACGAGCAGTACTTC,CASRIGGDEQYF
TRBD1,.,TRBJ1-5,TRBV7-9,TGTGCCAGCGCCACCGGGACAGGGGGCAATCAGCCCCAGCATTTT,CASATGTGGNQPQHF
TRBD1,.,TRBJ1-2,TRBV11-1,TGTGCCAGCAGCCTTAATCCAGGGGGCGTAAATGGCTACACCTTC,CASSLNPGGVNGYTF
.,.,TRBJ1-2,TRBV5-1,TGCGCCAGCAGCTCTTTCGGCGGGGAGGGCTATGGCTACACCTTC,CASSSFGGEGYGYTF
.,.,TRBJ1-5,TRBV5-6,TGTGCCAGCAGCTTGTTAGGCGACAATCAGCCCCAGCATTTT,CASSLLGDNQPQHF
.,.,TRBJ2-1,TRBV29-1,TGCAGCAATCTCCCGGTGGATTACAATGAGCAGTTCTTC,CSNLPVDYNEQFF
.,.,TRBJ1-1,TRBV29-1,TGCAGCGTTACAACAAACATGAACACTGAAGCTTTCTTT,CSVTTNMNTEAFF
TRBD2,.,TRBJ2-5,TRBV5-4,TGTGCCAGCAGCCAAAAGCGGGGGGGAGGGGAGACCCAGTACTTC,CASSQKRGGGETQYF
.,few,TRBJ1-2,TRBV6-6,TGTGCCAGCAGGGAGACGGTCCCTAACTATGGCTACACCTTC,CASRETVPNYGYTF
.,.,TRBJ1-2,TRBV5-8,TGTGCCAGCAGCCCGGGACCTGGGACCTGGAACACCTTC,CASSPGPGTWNTF
.,.,TRBJ2-2,TRBV15,TGTGCCACCAGCGTCACTGTGACAACCGGGGAGCTGTTTTTT,CATSVTVTTGELFF
TRBD1,.,TRBJ1-4,TRBV7-9,TGTGCCAGCAGCTTCCTGACAGGGACGGATGAAAAACTGTTTTTT,CASSFLTGTDEKLFF
.,.,TRBJ1-2,TRBV30,TGTGCCTGGAGTCCTCGGATTAACTATGGCTACACCTTC,CAWSPRINYGYTF
TRBD1,.,TRBJ1-6,TRBV6-5,TGTGCCAGCAGTTCTCCAGGGGGAAATTCACCCCTCCACTTT,CASSSPGGNSPLHF
.,few,TRBJ1-2,TRBV12-5,TGTGCTAGTGGTTGGGAAGGGGGCTATGGCTACACCTTC,CASGWEGGYGYTF
TRBD1,.,TRBJ1-5,TRBV27,TGTGCCAGCAGACCCGGACAGGGGCCTTTTCAGCCCCAGCATTTT,CASRPGQGPFQPQHF
.,few,TRBJ2-7,TRBV6-4,TGTGCCAGCAGTGCCTTCCAGGGAGAGGAGCAGTACTTC,CASSAFQGEEQYF
.,few,TRBJ1-1,TRBV19,TGTGCCAGTAGTATAGCGTTCAATGAAGCTTTCTTT,CASSIAFNEAFF
TRBD2,.,TRBJ2-5,TRBV5-1,TGCGCCAGCAGCCCGCGGACTAGCGGAACCAATCGGGAGACCCAGTACTTC,CASSPRTSGTNRETQYF
TRBD2,.,TRBJ2-7,TRBV4-1,TGCGCCAGCAGCCAGGGACTAGCGGGCGACTACGAGCAGTACTTC,CASSQGLAGDYEQYF
.,.,TRBJ1-2,TRBV6-6,TGTGCCAGCAGTTACACAAGGGGGACTACGTATGGCTACACCTTC,CASSYTRGTTYGYTF
.,.,TRBJ1-3,TRBV29-1,TGCAGCGTTGTCGGGCAAGGAAGCTCTGGAAACACCATATATTTT,CSVVGQGSSGNTIYF
.,.,TRBJ1-5,TRBV27,TGTGCCAGCTCTCTGGGCAGCAATCAGCCCCAGCATTTT,CASSLGSNQPQHF
.,.,TRBJ1-4,TRBV7-9,TGTGCCAGCAGCCGGTTTGAAGTCCGCGAGGAAAAACTGTTTTTT,CASSRFEVREEKLFF
.,.,TRBJ1-2,TRBV30,TGTGCCTGGAGTGGCCCGACAGGACCTAGTGGCTACACCTTC,CAWSGPTGPSGYTF
TRBD2,.,TRBJ2-5,TRBV4-1,TGCGCCAGCAGACTAACCCCAGCGGGGGGCCAAGAGACCCAGTACTTC,CASRLTPAGGQETQYF
.,few,TRBJ2-7,TRBV30,TGTGCCTGGAGTGTACATGGCTATCTTTCCGAGCAGTACTTC,CAWSVHGYLSEQYF
.,.,TRBJ2-3,TRBV5-4,TGTGCCAGCAGCCCCCCCGGGTACACAGATACGCAGTATTTT,CASSPPGYTDTQYF
.,few,TRBJ1-2,TRBV5-1,TGCGCCAGCAGCTTGGGGCCGAGAAATAACTATGGCTACACCTTC,CASSLGPRNNYGYTF
.,.,TRBJ1-6,TRBV12-5,TGTGCTAGTGGGGCCTTACAGGGATTCACTTCACCCCTCCACTTT,CASGALQGFTSPLHF
.,.,TRBJ1-4,TRBV6-5,TGTGCCAGCAGTTACTCGAGGCCTACAACTAATGAAAAACTGTTTTTT,CASSYSRPTTNEKLFF
.,few,TRBJ1-3,TRBV2,TGTGCCACCAGTTCCGACAGGAGGTCTGGAAACACCATATATTTT,CATSSDRRSGNTIYF
TRBD1,once,TRBJ2-7,TRBV2,TGTGCCAGCACCCTGGACAGGGCCGAGCAGTACTTC,CASTLDRAEQYF
TRBD1,.,TRBJ1-2,TRBV7-8,TGTGCCAGCAGCTTACTGACAGGGGAAGGGGTATTCTACACCTTC,CASSLLTGEGVFYTF
TRBD2,.,TRBJ2-5,TRBV15,TGTGCCACCAGCAGAGAACTAGCGGGGGCGCGGGGGGAGACCCAGTACTTC,CATSRELAGARGETQYF
TRBD1,few,TRBJ1-2,TRBV28,TGTGCCAGCAGTGTGACAGGGTCTAACTATGGCTACACCTTC,CASSVTGSNYGYTF
.,.,TRBJ2-7,TRBV30,TGTGCCTGGAGTGTGGGACCCTACGAGCAGTACTTC,CAWSVGPYEQYF
.,.,TRBJ1-6,TRBV2,TGTGCCAGCAGGGGGGACTTTTCACCCCTCCACTTT,CASRGDFSPLHF
TRBD2,few,TRBJ2-7,TRBV2,TGTGCCAGCAGCGAAACTAGCGGGGGTACCTACGAGCAGTACTTC,CASSETSGGTYEQYF
.,.,TRBJ2-2,TRBV29-1,TGCAGCGTTGAAACTAAACAGGGGAACACCGGGGAGCTGTTTTTT,CSVETKQGNTGELFF
TRBD2,.,TRBJ2-3,TRBV7-2,TGTGCCAGCAGCTCGCCCGGGACTAGCGGGGGGGCCTTTCCAGATACGCAGTATTTT,CASSSPGTSGGAFPDTQYF
.,.,TRBJ1-1,TRBV7-8,TGTGCCAGCAGCTTAGACAGCCCAGGGTGGACTGAAGCTTTCTTT,CASSLDSPGWTEAFF
TRBD2,.,TRBJ2-1,TRBV25-1,TGTGCCAGCAGTCGCACGGTAGCGGGGACCTACAATGAGCAGTTCTTC,CASSRTVAGTYNEQFF
TRBD2,.,TRBJ2-1,TRBV9,TGTGCCAGCAGCGTGGTCCGGGGGGGGCCGGGTGAGCAGTTCTTC,CASSVVRGGPGEQFF
.,once,TRBJ1-1,TRBV18,TGTGCCAGCTCAGAAGACCGATCCAGGATGAACACTGAAGCTTTCTTT,CASSEDRSRMNTEAFF
.,.,TRBJ1-4,TRBV6-5,TGTGCCAGCAGTTATGATGATTCGGGGGGGAGGAAACTGTTTTTT,CASSYDDSGGRKLFF
TRBD1,.,TRBJ1-4,TRBV10-1,TGCGCCAGCAGTGAGTCGACAGGGTTGAAAGAAAAACTGTTTTTT,CASSESTGLKEKLFF
.,.,TRBJ2-5,TRBV7-9,TGTGCCAGCAGCTTGGGTAACCAAGAGACCCAGTACTTC,CASSLGNQETQYF
TRBD1,.,TRBJ2-2,TRBV19,TGTGCCAGTAAGGGACAGGGGATCGGGGAGCTGTTTTTT,CASKGQGIGELFF
.,.,TRBJ1-1,TRBV7-9,TGTGCCAGCAGCTTAGGGACCACCGGATTAAATGGCGCTTTCTTT,CASSLGTTGLNGAFF
TRBD1,.,TRBJ2-5,TRBV27,TGTGCCAGCAGTTTATATCGACAGGGGGGGCAAGAGACCCAGTACTTC,CASSLYRQGGQETQYF
.,.,TRBJ2-3,TRBV21-1,TGTGCCAGCAGCAAAGACGACAGTGGTTGGGATACGCAGTATTTT,CASSKDDSGWDTQYF
TRBD1,.,TRBJ1-2,TRBV27,TGTGCCAGCAGCGACAGGGTAGCTAACTATGGCTACACCTTC,CASSDRVANYGYTF
.,.,TRBJ1-2,TRBV4-1,TGCGCCAGCAGCCCTTACTGGGGGGATGGCTACACCTTC,CASSPYWGDGYTF
.,.,TRBJ1-2,TRBV5-5,TGTGCCAGCAGCTTGGCGCCGGGACGGGGGGACGGCTACACCTTC,CASSLAPGRGDGYTF
.,.,TRBJ2-7,TRBV5-6,TGTGCCAGCAGCCCGGGTGTTGGAGGAGCCTACGAGCAGTACTTC,CASSPGVGGAYEQYF